This TCR beta chain emerged from a study of blood T cell repertoires in COVID-19. Turning to the study itself: T cells, B-cell-depleted T cells, or PBMCs provided the cDNA or gDNA that served as material.

V shed 5 bases, J shed 4 bases, and the junction held 8 bases outside the gene matches. The CDR3 loop spans 16 amino acids. In germline, CDR1 is LNHNV, CDR2 YYDKDF (reference sequence). Grouping used clinical history reported by participants in a survey and questionnaire. Recovered status in Cohort 3 required two negative PCRs, clearance, or symptom resolution. Repertoires were generated with immunoSEQ multiplex PCR, while TCRdb's copy carries only in-frame clones and drops some. In the table there are about 240,000 clones, roughly 89% of which are singletons. This receptor was taken from a woman in her 30s who had recovered from COVID-19. The specimen sequenced was PBMCs or T cells enriched from blood (not recorded which). This chain links TRBV15 with TRBJ2-7; 13 positions agree with TRBD2. The CDR3 region has the DNA TGTGCCACCAGCGGGGGGACTAGCGGGAACCTTTACGAGCAGTACTTC. Amino acid sequence: CATSGGTSGNLYEQYF.